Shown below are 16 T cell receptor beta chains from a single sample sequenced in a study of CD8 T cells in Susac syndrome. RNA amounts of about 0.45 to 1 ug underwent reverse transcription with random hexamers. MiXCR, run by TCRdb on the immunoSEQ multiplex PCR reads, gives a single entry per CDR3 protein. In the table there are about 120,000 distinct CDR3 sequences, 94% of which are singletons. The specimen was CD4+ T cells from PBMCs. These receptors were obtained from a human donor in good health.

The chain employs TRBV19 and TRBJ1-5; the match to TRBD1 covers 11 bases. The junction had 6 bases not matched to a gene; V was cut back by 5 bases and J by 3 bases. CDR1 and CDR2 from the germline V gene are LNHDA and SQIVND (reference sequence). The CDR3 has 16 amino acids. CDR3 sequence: CASSPRTGGSNQPQHF. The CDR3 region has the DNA TGTGCCAGTAGTCCAAGGACAGGGGGCTCCAATCAGCCCCAGCATTTT.

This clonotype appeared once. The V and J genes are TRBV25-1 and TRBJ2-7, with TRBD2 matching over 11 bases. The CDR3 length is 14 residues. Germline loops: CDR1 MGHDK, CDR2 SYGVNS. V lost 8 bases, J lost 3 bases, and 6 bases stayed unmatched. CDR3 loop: CASELAGDVYEQYF. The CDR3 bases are TGTGCCAGCGAACTAGCGGGGGACGTCTACGAGCAGTACTTC.

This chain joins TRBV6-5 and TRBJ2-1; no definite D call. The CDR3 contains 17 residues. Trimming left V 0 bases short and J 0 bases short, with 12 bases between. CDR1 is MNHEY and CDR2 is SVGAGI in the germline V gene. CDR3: CASSYSIGPTSYNEQFF. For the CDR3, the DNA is TGTGCCAGCAGTTACTCGATAGGACCTACCTCCTACAATGAGCAGTTCTTC.

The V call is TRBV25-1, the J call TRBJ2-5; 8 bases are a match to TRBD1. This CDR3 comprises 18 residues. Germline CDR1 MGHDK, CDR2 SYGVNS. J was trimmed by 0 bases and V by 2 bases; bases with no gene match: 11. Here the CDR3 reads CASSEGKGQGRNQETQYF. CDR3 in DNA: TGTGCCAGCAGTGAAGGAAAAGGACAGGGCCGCAACCAAGAGACCCAGTACTTC.

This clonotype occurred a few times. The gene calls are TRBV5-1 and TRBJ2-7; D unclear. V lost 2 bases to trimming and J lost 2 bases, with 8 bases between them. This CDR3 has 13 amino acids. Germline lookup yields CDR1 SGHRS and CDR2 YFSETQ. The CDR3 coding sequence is TGCGCCAGCAGCTTCACAGCCACCTACGAGCAGTACTTC. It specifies CASSFTATYEQYF.

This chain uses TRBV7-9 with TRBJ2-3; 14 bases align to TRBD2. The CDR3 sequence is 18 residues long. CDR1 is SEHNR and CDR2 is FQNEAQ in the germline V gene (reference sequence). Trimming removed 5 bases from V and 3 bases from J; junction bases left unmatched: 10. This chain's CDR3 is CASSTGTSGSRGTDTQYF. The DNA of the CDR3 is TGTGCCAGCAGCACCGGGACTAGCGGGAGCAGGGGTACAGATACGCAGTATTTT. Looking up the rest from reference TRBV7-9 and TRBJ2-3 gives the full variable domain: DTGVSQNPRHKITKRGQNVTFRCDPISEHNRLYWYRQTLGQGPEFLTYFQNEAQLEKSRLLSDRFSAERPKGSFSTLEIQRTEQGDSAMYLCASSTGTSGSRGTDTQYFGPGTRLTVL.

CDR3 residues: CASSVGPGAGDYNEQFF. The CDR3 DNA follows: TGTGCCAGCAGCGTAGGCCCGGGAGCGGGGGACTACAATGAGCAGTTCTTC. This chain joins TRBV9 and TRBJ2-1, with 8 bases that match TRBD2. The CDR3 contains 17 residues. Trimming cost V 0 bases and J 3 bases; bases outside gene matches: 8. Germline assignment: CDR1 SGDLS and CDR2 YYNGEE.

The CDR3 sequence is CASSRAGDTSRDTEAFF. The CDR3 nucleotides read TGTGCCAGCAGCCGAGCCGGGGACACTTCTAGGGACACTGAAGCTTTCTTT. The chain uses TRBV3-1 and TRBJ1-1; possibly TRBD1 for D (6 bases). V was pared by 4 bases and J by 3 bases, with 21 bases between. The CDR3 has 17 amino acids. Germline V gene lookup returns CDR1 LGHDT and CDR2 YNNKEL (reference sequence).

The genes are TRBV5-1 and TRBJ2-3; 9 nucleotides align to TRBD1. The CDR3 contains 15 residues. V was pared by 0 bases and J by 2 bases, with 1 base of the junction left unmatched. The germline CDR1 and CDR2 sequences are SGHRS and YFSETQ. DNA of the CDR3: TGCGCCAGCAGCTTGGGGACAGGGGCCACAGATACGCAGTATTTT. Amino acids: CASSLGTGATDTQYF.

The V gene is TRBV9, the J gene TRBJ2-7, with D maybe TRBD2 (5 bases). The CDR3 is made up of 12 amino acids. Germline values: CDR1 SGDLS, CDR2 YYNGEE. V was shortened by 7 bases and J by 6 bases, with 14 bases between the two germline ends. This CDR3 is CASPEDSIEQYF. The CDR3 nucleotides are TGTGCCAGCCCTGAGGACTCGATCGAGCAGTACTTC.

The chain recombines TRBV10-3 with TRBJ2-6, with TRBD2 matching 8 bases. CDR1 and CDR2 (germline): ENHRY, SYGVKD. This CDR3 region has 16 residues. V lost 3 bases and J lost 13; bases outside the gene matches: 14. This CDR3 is CAISDSSGLAPGVLTF. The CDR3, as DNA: TGTGCCATCAGTGATTCCTCCGGACTAGCTCCGGGGGTCCTGACTTTC.

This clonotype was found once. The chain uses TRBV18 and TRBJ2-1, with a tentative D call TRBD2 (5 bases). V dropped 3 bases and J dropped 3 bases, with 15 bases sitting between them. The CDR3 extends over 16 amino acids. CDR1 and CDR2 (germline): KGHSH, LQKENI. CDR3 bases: TGTGCCAGCTCACCGATTTCGACTACTGACTACAATGAGCAGTTCTTC. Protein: CASSPISTTDYNEQFF.

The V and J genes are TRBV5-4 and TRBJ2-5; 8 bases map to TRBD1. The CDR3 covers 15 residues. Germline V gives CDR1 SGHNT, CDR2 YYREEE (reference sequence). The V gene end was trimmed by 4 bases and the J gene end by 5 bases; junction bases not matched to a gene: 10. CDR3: CASSPSTGGGETQYF. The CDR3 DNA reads TGTGCCAGCAGCCCCTCAACAGGGGGTGGGGAGACCCAGTACTTC.

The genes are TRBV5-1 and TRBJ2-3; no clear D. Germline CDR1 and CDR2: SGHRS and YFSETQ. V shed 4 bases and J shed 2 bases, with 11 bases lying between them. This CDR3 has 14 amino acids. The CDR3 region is CASSQEQHTDTQYF. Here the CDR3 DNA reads TGCGCCAGCAGCCAGGAACAGCACACAGATACGCAGTATTTT.

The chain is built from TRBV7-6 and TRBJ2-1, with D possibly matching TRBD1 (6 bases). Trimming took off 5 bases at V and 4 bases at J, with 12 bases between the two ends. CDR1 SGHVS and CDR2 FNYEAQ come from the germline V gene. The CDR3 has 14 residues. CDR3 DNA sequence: TGTGCCAGCAGCCGATGGACAGAGTACAATGAGCAGTTCTTC. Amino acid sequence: CASSRWTEYNEQFF.

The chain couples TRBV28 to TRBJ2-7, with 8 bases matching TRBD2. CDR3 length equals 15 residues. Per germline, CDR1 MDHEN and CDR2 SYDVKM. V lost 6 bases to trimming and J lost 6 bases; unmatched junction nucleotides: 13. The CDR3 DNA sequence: TGTGCCAGCAGGGAGCTCGGGAGGGCCGGTTTCGAGCAGTACTTC. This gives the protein CASRELGRAGFEQYF.